These T cell receptor beta chains were read from a single sample in a study of blood T cell repertoires in COVID-19. Sequencing was performed with immunoSEQ multiplex PCR; in TCRdb, only in-frame clones are kept and a portion is missing. This sample has just over 75,000 clones, with approximately 80% found just once. The sample comprised peripheral blood. The receptors come from a man in his sixties with active or convalescent COVID-19. Each CDR3 is given with its conserved first and last residue. The D gene is left open where the match is weak. A row's size may be missing; if present it is once, few, many or a size class.

d_call	clone_size	v_call	j_call	cdr3_aa	cdr3_nt
TRBD1	.	TRBV5-8	TRBJ1-4	CASSYRTGELLREKLFF	TGTGCCAGCAGCTATCGGACAGGGGAGCTCCTTAGAGAAAAACTGTTTTTT
.	.	TRBV3-1/TRBV3-2	TRBJ2-7	CASSQGTLTGEQYF	TGTGCCAGCAGCCAAGGGACCCTAACGGGGGAGCAGTACTTC
.	.	TRBV24-1	TRBJ1-5	CATSDFPKRRGQPQHF	TGTGCCACCAGTGATTTTCCCAAACGGAGGGGCCAGCCCCAGCATTTT
.	.	TRBV7-2	TRBJ2-7	CASNNPDSYEQYF	TGTGCCAGCAACAACCCGGACAGTTACGAGCAGTACTTC
TRBD2	.	TRBV7-2	TRBJ2-2	CASSSSGTSTGELFF	TGTGCCAGCAGCTCTAGCGGGACCAGCACCGGGGAGCTGTTTTTT
.	.	TRBV19	TRBJ1-2	CASSIDQRSSVYGYTF	TGTGCCAGTAGTATAGATCAACGCTCTTCGGTCTATGGCTACACCTTC
.	once	TRBV24-1	TRBJ2-1	CATSVGDSPDNEQFF	TGTGCCACCAGTGTCGGGGACTCCCCAGACAATGAGCAGTTCTTC
.	.	TRBV5-8	TRBJ1-1	CASSLERDTEAFF	TGTGCCAGCAGCTTGGAGCGGGATACTGAAGCTTTCTTT
TRBD1	.	TRBV4-1	TRBJ1-6	CASSHPGQENSPLHF	TGCGCCAGCAGCCACCCGGGACAGGAAAATTCACCCCTCCACTTT
.	.	TRBV9	TRBJ2-4	CASSPPSHIQYF	TGTGCCAGCAGCCCCCCTAGCCACATTCAGTACTTC
.	.	TRBV19	TRBJ2-5	CATERGGETQYF	TGTGCCACGGAGAGGGGGGGAGAGACCCAGTACTTC
.	once	TRBV9	TRBJ1-3	CASSVGGSSGNTIYF	TGTGCCAGCAGCGTAGGAGGGAGCTCTGGAAACACCATATATTTT
.	once	TRBV6-5	TRBJ1-4	CASRDDSINEKLFF	TGTGCCAGCAGAGACGACAGTATTAATGAAAAACTGTTTTTT
TRBD2	few	TRBV7-9	TRBJ2-2	CASRGLAGANTGELFF	TGTGCCAGCAGAGGACTAGCGGGGGCCAACACCGGGGAGCTGTTTTTT
.	.	TRBV25-1	TRBJ1-1	CASQPGGRAEAFF	TGTGCCAGCCAACCGGGGGGGAGGGCTGAAGCTTTCTTT
.	.	TRBV11-1	TRBJ2-5	CASSLGTAFQETQYF	TGTGCCAGCAGCTTAGGGACAGCGTTCCAAGAGACCCAGTACTTC
.	few	TRBV20-1	TRBJ2-1	CSASGSSSYNEQFF	TGCAGTGCTAGTGGGTCTAGCTCCTACAATGAGCAGTTCTTC
.	.	TRBV19	TRBJ2-2	CASSMLLSAGGELFF	TGTGCCAGTAGTATGCTTTTGAGCGCGGGCGGGGAGCTGTTTTTT
TRBD1	once	TRBV29-1	TRBJ2-7	CSARRQGTFYEQYF	TGCAGCGCCAGGCGACAGGGGACGTTCTACGAGCAGTACTTC
.	.	TRBV15	TRBJ1-2	CATSRGGGRQVDTF	TGTGCCACCAGCAGAGGGGGGGGTCGGCAGGTAGACACCTTC
TRBD1	.	TRBV4-2	TRBJ1-1	CASSQETGGYTEAFF	TGTGCCAGCAGCCAAGAGACAGGGGGCTACACTGAAGCTTTCTTT
TRBD1	.	TRBV7-9	TRBJ1-6	CASSWDRGSSPLHF	TGTGCCAGCAGCTGGGACAGGGGGAGTTCACCCCTCCACTTT
.	.	TRBV27	TRBJ1-5	CASSPQGLSNQPQHF	TGTGCCAGCAGTCCCCAGGGACTTAGCAATCAGCCCCAGCATTTT
.	.	TRBV6-2/TRBV6-3	TRBJ2-4	CASSYSSIQYF	TGTGCCAGCAGTTATTCCAGCATTCAGTACTTC
.	.	TRBV7-8	TRBJ1-3	CASSLQFESGNTIYF	TGTGCCAGCAGCCTCCAGTTCGAATCTGGAAACACCATATATTTT
.	.	TRBV7-9	TRBJ2-5	CASSYPVGGEETQYF	TGTGCCAGCAGCTATCCAGTCGGCGGGGAAGAGACCCAGTACTTC
.	.	TRBV12-2	TRBJ1-6	CASRLVLLKQGGHSPLHF	TGTGCAAGTCGCTTAGTCCTGTTGAAACAGGGCGGGCATTCACCCCTCCACTTT